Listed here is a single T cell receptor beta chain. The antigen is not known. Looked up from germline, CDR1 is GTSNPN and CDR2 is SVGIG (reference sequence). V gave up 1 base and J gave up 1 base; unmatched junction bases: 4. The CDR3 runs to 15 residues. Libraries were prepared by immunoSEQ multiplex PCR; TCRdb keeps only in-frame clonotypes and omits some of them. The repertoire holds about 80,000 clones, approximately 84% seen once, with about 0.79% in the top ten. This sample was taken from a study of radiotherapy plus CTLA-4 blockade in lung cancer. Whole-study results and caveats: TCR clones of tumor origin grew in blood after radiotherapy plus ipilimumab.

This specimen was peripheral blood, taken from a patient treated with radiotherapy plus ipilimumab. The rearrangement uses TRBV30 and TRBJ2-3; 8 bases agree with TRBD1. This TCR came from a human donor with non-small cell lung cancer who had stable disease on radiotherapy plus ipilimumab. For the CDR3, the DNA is TGTGCCTGGAGTGAGACGACAGGGGGCACAGATACGCAGTATTTT. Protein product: CAWSETTGGTDTQYF.